The 2 T cell receptor beta chains below all came from one sample that was sequenced in a study of blood T cell repertoires in COVID-19. Profiling relied on immunoSEQ multiplex PCR, and the TCRdb table lists in-frame clones only, not all of them. The repertoire holds tens of thousands of clones, with 75% to 85% as singletons. Sequencing used peripheral blood. The receptors originated from a human donor in a cohort sampled during active COVID-19.

The rearrangement uses TRBV7-2 and TRBJ2-5; 7 bases line up with TRBD1. The germline V gene encodes CDR1 SGHTA and CDR2 FQGNSA. V shed 7 bases and J 1 base; nucleotides not matched to a gene: 9. This CDR3 is 15 amino acids long. The CDR3 nucleotides are TGTGCCAGCATCCAAAAAACAGGGGTCCAAGAGACCCAGTACTTC. Residues: CASIQKTGVQETQYF.

This chain uses TRBV15 with TRBJ1-4; no definite D call. This CDR3 is 13 amino acids long. V was clipped by 0 bases and J by 8 bases, with 7 bases between them. Germline assignment: CDR1 LNHNV and CDR2 YYDKDF (reference sequence). The CDR3 DNA sequence: TGTGCCACCAGCAGAGAGGGCGGGGAAAAACTGTTTTTT. Amino acids: CATSREGGEKLFF.